Sequencing of this TCR beta chain was carried out in a study of blood T cells in healthy people across ages. V gave up 5 bases and J gave up 2 bases, with 6 bases separating them. The CDR3 is made up of 11 amino acids. Germline loops: CDR1 DFQATT, CDR2 SNEGSKA (reference sequence). Combining a sample-barcoded 5' primer with a J-beta primer mix, a second PCR ran for roughly 7 to 12 cycles. From the 5' RACE reads, TCRdb called clonotypes with MiXCR, one entry per CDR3 protein. The top ten clones hold under 15% of a sample with some 1.1 million distinct CDR3 sequences, around two fifths of them seen once. This clonotype came up many times.

The receptor was derived from a man between 18 and 29 years old in good health. Sequenced material: blood. The V and J genes are TRBV20-1 and TRBJ1-1; no reliable D call. As DNA, the CDR3 is TGCAGTGCTGACTACAACACTGAAGCTTTCTTT. This codes for CSADYNTEAFF.